The following is a T cell receptor beta chain sequence with its context. Its antigen is still unknown. The table came from immunoSEQ multiplex PCR; TCRdb's copy has only in-frame clones and leaves some out. The table includes about 200,000 clones, roughly 88% detected once. The sample is drawn from a study of cytomegalovirus exposure and HLA in healthy donors. Study-wide findings and caveats: The study labeled approximately 150 TCR beta chains cytomegalovirus-associated. Under in vitro conditions, three CMV-associated chains were confirmed as specific for CMV antigens. The study found most TCR sequences rare, yet found some public TCRs in many donors. Subsequent analysis showed first-cohort TCR clusters tending to co-occur in over a hundred validation repertoires.

Germline CDR1 SQVTM, CDR2 ANQGSEA. The CDR3 is 13 residues long. Trimming stripped 4 bases from V and 3 bases from J, with 10 bases between. This receptor was taken from a woman younger than 45 in good health and CMV-seropositive. Input material: PBMCs. V is TRBV29-1 and J is TRBJ2-1, with a weak D call TRBD2 (5 bases). The DNA for the CDR3 is TGCAGCGTTGTAGGAGAGGGCTACAATGAGCAGTTCTTC. Protein sequence: CSVVGEGYNEQFF.